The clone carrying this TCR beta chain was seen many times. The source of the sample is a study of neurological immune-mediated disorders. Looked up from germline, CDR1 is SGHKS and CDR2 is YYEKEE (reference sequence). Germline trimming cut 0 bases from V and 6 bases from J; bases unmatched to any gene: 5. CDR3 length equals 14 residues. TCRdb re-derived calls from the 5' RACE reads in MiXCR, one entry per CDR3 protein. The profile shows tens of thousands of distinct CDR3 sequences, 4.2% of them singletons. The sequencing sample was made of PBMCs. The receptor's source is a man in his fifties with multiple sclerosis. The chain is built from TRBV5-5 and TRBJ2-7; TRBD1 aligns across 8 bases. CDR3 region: CASSLVQGAGEQYF. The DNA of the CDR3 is TGTGCCAGCAGCTTGGTTCAGGGGGCCGGCGAGCAGTACTTC. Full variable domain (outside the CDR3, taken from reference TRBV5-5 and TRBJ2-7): DAGVTQSPTHLIKTRGQQVTLRCSPISGHKSVSWYQQVLGQGPQFIFQYYEKEERGRGNFPDRFSARQFPNYSSELNVNALLLGDSALYLCASSLVQGAGEQYFGPGTRLTVT.